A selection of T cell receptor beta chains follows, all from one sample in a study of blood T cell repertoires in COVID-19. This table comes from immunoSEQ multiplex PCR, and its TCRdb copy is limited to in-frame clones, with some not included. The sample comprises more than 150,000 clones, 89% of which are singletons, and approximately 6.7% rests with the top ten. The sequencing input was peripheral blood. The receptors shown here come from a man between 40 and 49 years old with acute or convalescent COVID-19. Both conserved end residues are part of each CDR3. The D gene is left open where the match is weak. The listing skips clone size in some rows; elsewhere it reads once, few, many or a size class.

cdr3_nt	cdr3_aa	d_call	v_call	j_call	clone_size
TGTGCCAGCAGCGTAGGTGCAGGGATTAGCATTCAGTACTTC	CASSVGAGISIQYF	NA	TRBV9	TRBJ2-4	NA
TGTGCCACAGGAGGGGCCTGGACCGGGGAGCTGTTTTTT	CATGGAWTGELFF	NA	TRBV2	TRBJ2-2	NA
TGTGCCAGTAGGGTCCGGACTGCTAACTATGGCTACACCTTC	CASRVRTANYGYTF	NA	TRBV19	TRBJ1-2	NA
TGCAGCGTAGCAGGGTGGACCGGGGAGCTGTTTTTT	CSVAGWTGELFF	NA	TRBV29-1	TRBJ2-2	NA
TGTGCCAGCAGCTTAAGGGGGGGGCAGCCCCAGCATTTT	CASSLRGGQPQHF	NA	TRBV7-3	TRBJ1-5	NA
TGTGCCAGCAGCTTCGAGCGGGGGGTGACGCAGTATTTT	CASSFERGVTQYF	TRBD2	TRBV5-4	TRBJ2-3	NA
TGTGCCAGCAGCAGGTTAGGGGGTTGGGACACTGAAGCTTTCTTT	CASSRLGGWDTEAFF	NA	TRBV7-3	TRBJ1-1	once
TGTGCCAGCAGCAAAGCAAGGAAAACTAGCGGGGGGGATTACCCAGATACGCAGTATTTT	CASSKARKTSGGDYPDTQYF	NA	TRBV21-1	TRBJ2-3	NA
TGTGCCAGCAGTCCAGGAGGAGTGGCTGAAAAACTGTTTTTT	CASSPGGVAEKLFF	NA	TRBV6-6	TRBJ1-4	NA
TGCGCCAGCAGCATTCGACAGGGGAGCTCCTACGAGCAGTACTTC	CASSIRQGSSYEQYF	TRBD1	TRBV5-1	TRBJ2-7	NA
TGCGCCACCCCGAAGTCCCGGGACTATAATTCACCCCTCCACTTT	CATPKSRDYNSPLHF	NA	TRBV10-1	TRBJ1-6	NA
TGTGCCAGCAGCCTCCGCGACAATGAGCAGTTCTTC	CASSLRDNEQFF	NA	TRBV7-2	TRBJ2-1	NA
TGTGCCAGCAGCCCTTACCGGGCGGGGACGGATACGCAGTATTTT	CASSPYRAGTDTQYF	NA	TRBV7-3	TRBJ2-3	once
TGTGCCAGCAGCTTGAAGACAGGGGGGAACACTGAAGCTTTCTTT	CASSLKTGGNTEAFF	TRBD1	TRBV11-2	TRBJ1-1	NA
TGTGCCAGCAGCCAAGGGTCTAGCGGGGGGGCCTACAATGAGCAGTTCTTC	CASSQGSSGGAYNEQFF	TRBD2	TRBV4-2	TRBJ2-1	NA
TGTGCCAGCAGCTTGGGTGGGCCTCTTCCAACTAATGAAAAACTGTTTTTT	CASSLGGPLPTNEKLFF	NA	TRBV7-9	TRBJ1-4	NA
TGCGCCAGCAGCTTGGACAGGGCCCCCACTGAAGCTTTCTTT	CASSLDRAPTEAFF	NA	TRBV5-1	TRBJ1-1	NA